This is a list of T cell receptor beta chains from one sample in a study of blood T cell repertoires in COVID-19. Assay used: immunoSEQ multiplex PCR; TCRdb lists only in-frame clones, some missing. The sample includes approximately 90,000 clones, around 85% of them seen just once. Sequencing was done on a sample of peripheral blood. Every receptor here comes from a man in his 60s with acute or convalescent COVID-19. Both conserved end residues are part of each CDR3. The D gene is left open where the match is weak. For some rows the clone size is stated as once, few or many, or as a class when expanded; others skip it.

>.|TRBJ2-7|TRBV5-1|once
CASSLGDLARQYF
TGCGCCAGCAGCTTGGGCGATTTAGCGCGGCAGTACTTC
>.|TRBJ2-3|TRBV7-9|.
CASSLVQGTDTQYF
TGTGCCAGCAGCTTAGTTCAGGGTACAGATACGCAGTATTTT
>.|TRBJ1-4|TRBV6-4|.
CASSPTSGLGDEKLFF
TGTGCCAGCAGTCCCACCTCGGGACTCGGTGATGAAAAACTGTTTTTT
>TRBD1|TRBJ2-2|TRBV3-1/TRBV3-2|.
CASSHLGQGAGTGELFF
TGTGCCAGCAGCCACCTTGGACAGGGGGCAGGCACCGGGGAGCTGTTTTTT
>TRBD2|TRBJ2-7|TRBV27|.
CASRLAGSYEQYF
TGTGCCAGCCGACTAGCGGGGTCCTACGAGCAGTACTTC
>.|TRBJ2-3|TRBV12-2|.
CASRPVRLAGRVDTQYF
TGTGCAAGTCGGCCCGTTAGACTAGCGGGACGGGTTGATACGCAGTATTTT
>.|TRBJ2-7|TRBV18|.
CASSLGQGREQYF
TGTGCCAGCTCCCTAGGCCAGGGCCGCGAGCAGTACTTC
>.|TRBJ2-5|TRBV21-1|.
CASSKNRVGETQYF
TGTGCCAGCAGCAAAAACAGGGTGGGCGAGACCCAGTACTTC
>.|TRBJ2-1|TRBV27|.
CASGLGWGMSSYNEQFF
TGTGCCAGCGGGTTGGGTTGGGGCATGAGCTCCTACAATGAGCAGTTCTTC
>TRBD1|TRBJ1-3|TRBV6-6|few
CASSFDRASGNTIYF
TGTGCCAGCAGTTTCGACAGGGCGTCTGGAAACACCATATATTTT
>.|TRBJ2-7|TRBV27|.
CASSLSLGWRNEQYF
TGTGCCAGCAGTTTATCGCTGGGTTGGAGAAACGAGCAGTACTTC
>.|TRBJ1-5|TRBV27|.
CASSFDGRGYQPQHF
TGTGCCAGCAGTTTTGACGGCAGGGGATATCAGCCCCAGCATTTT
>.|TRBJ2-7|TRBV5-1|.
CASSPGAPSSYEQYF
TGCGCCAGCAGCCCTGGAGCACCTAGCTCCTACGAGCAGTACTTC
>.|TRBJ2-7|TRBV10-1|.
CASSEEPSYEQYF
TGCGCCAGCAGTGAGGAGCCTTCCTACGAGCAGTACTTC
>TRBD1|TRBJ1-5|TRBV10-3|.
CAISERTGTEQPQHF
TGTGCCATCAGTGAGCGGACAGGGACGGAACAGCCCCAGCATTTT
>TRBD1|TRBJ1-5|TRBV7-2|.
CASSPRGQGVLSNQPQHF
TGTGCCAGCAGCCCCAGAGGACAGGGTGTTTTGAGCAATCAGCCCCAGCATTTT
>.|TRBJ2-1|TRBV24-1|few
CATSDLNSFAYNEQFF
TGTGCCACCAGTGATTTAAATAGCTTTGCCTACAATGAGCAGTTCTTC
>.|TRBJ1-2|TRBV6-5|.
CASSYADRHELYGYTF
TGTGCCAGCAGTTATGCGGACAGACACGAACTCTATGGCTACACCTTC
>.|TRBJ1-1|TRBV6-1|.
CASSEGGRTEAFF
TGTGCCAGCAGTGAAGGGGGCAGGACTGAAGCTTTCTTT
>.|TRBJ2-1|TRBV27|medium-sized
CASSTVSGYNEQFF
TGTGCCAGCAGTACCGTTAGCGGATACAATGAGCAGTTCTTC
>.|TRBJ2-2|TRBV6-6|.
CASRTLRELFF
TGTGCCAGCAGGACTCTAAGGGAGCTGTTTTTT
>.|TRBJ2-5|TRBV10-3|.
CAISGPAGETQYF
TGTGCCATCAGTGGCCCCGCCGGGGAGACCCAGTACTTC
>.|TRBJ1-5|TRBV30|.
CAWNSGSYNQPQHF
TGTGCCTGGAATTCGGGATCCTACAATCAGCCCCAGCATTTT
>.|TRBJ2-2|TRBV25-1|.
CASSEGWGAQRTGELFF
TGTGCCAGCAGTGAGGGGTGGGGCGCCCAGAGGACCGGGGAGCTGTTTTTT
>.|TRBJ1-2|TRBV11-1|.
CASSHRDYGYTF
TGTGCCAGCAGCCACAGGGACTATGGCTACACCTTC
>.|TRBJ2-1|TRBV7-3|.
CASSLSSYNEQFF
TGTGCCAGCAGTCTAAGCTCCTACAATGAGCAGTTCTTC
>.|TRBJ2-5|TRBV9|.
CASSVASLETQYF
TGTGCCAGCAGCGTAGCTAGCCTAGAGACCCAGTACTTC
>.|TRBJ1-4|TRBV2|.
CATLDSYYEKLFF
TGTGCCACCTTGGACAGCTATTATGAAAAACTGTTTTTT
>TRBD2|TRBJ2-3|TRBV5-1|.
CASSATSVDTQYF
TGCGCCAGCAGCGCGACTAGCGTAGATACGCAGTATTTT
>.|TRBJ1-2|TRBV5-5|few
CASSFQGIYGYTF
TGTGCCAGCAGCTTTCAGGGAATCTATGGCTACACCTTC
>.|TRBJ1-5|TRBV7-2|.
CASSFDRQSNQPQHF
TGTGCCAGCAGCTTCGACAGGCAGAGCAATCAGCCCCAGCATTTT
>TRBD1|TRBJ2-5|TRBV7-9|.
CASSLTPGQGYQETQYF
TGTGCCAGCAGCTTAACACCGGGACAGGGGTACCAAGAGACCCAGTACTTC
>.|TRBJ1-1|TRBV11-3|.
CASSPRTGRVAEAFF
TGTGCCAGCAGTCCCCGCACAGGGAGAGTAGCTGAAGCTTTCTTT
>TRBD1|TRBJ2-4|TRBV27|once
CASSTVAGRGRLGNIQYF
TGTGCCAGCAGTACCGTTGCGGGCAGGGGGCGGTTGGGGAACATTCAGTACTTC
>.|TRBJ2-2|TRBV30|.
CAWRGGQRSDETGELFF
TGTGCCTGGAGAGGAGGACAGAGATCAGACGAGACCGGGGAGCTGTTTTTT
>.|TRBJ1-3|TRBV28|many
CASGLPLGTGNTIYF
TGTGCCAGCGGCCTGCCTTTAGGGACAGGAAACACCATATATTTT
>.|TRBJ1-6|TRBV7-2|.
CASSFWDRDTGSSTLHF
TGTGCCAGCAGCTTTTGGGATCGGGACACCGGTTCATCCACCCTCCACTTT
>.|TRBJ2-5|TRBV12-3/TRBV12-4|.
CASSLSGPETQYF
TGTGCCAGCAGTTTATCAGGGCCAGAGACCCAGTACTTC
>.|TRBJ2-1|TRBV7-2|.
CASSQSPGVGAKQFF
TGTGCCAGCAGCCAATCCCCAGGTGTGGGCGCTAAGCAGTTCTTC
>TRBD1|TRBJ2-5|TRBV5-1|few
CASSSTGVGQETQYF
TGCGCCAGCAGCTCCACAGGGGTAGGCCAAGAGACCCAGTACTTC
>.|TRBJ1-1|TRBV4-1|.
CASSQPGDIGAFF
TGCGCCAGCAGCCAGCCCGGGGACATTGGCGCTTTCTTT
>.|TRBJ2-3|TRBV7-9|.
CASSLGTWSSTDTQYF
TGTGCCAGCAGCTTAGGGACATGGAGTAGCACAGATACGCAGTATTTT
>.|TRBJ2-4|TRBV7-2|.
CASSPLRGYIQYF
TGTGCCAGCAGCCCCCTGAGAGGTTACATTCAGTACTTC
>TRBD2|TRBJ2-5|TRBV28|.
CASRVGLAGGQETQYF
TGTGCCAGCAGAGTCGGACTAGCGGGAGGGCAAGAGACCCAGTACTTC
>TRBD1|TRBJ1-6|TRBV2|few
CASSGDRGGNSPLHF
TGTGCCAGCAGTGGGGACAGGGGAGGAAATTCACCCCTCCACTTT
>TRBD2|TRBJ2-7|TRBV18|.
CASSPSRGTYEQYF
TGTGCCAGCTCACCTTCGCGGGGGACCTACGAGCAGTACTTC
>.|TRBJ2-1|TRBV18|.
CASSPELLDEQFF
TGTGCCAGCTCACCAGAACTGCTCGATGAGCAGTTCTTC
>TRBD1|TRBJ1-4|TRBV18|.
CASSPPGQNEKLFF
TGTGCCAGCTCACCACCGGGACAGAATGAAAAACTGTTTTTT
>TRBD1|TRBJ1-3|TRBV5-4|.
CASSPPGTGISGNTIYF
TGTGCCAGCAGCCCCCCCGGGACAGGGATAAGCGGAAACACCATATATTTT
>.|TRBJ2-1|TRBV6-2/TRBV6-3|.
CASSYFPGVTYNEQFF
TGTGCCAGCAGTTACTTTCCGGGAGTCACCTACAATGAGCAGTTCTTC
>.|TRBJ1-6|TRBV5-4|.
CASSLFQTEGPLHF
TGTGCCAGCAGCTTGTTTCAGACAGAAGGTCCCCTCCACTTT
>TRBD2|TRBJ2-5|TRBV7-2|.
CASSFPPAGEVETQYF
TGTGCCAGCAGCTTCCCCCCGGCGGGAGAGGTCGAGACCCAGTACTTC